This T cell receptor beta chain was identified during a study of CD8 T cells in Susac syndrome. The germline V gene encodes CDR1 SGDLS and CDR2 YYNGEE. CDR3 length: 13 residues. Trimming removed 4 bases at V and 7 bases at J, with 15 bases between. With random hexamers, reverse transcription was performed on about 0.5 to 1 ug of RNA. Across 54 Vbeta and 13 Jbeta, immunoSEQ multiplex PCR amplified TCR beta CDR3. MiXCR was run by TCRdb on the immunoSEQ multiplex PCR reads, yielding one entry per CDR3 protein. The profile shows under 150,000 distinct CDR3 sequences, around 94% of them singletons. Healthy donors formed controls matched for age and sex. The CD8+ and CD4+ T cells were negatively isolated, with the TEMRA cells enriched by FACS.

The chain uses TRBV9 and TRBJ2-7, with D possibly matching TRBD2 (5 bases). Sequencing was performed on CD8+ T cells from PBMCs. The sequence was obtained from a human donor in good health. CDR3 DNA: TGTGCCAGCAGCCCCCGGGATGGTTGGGAGCAGTACTTC. Protein sequence: CASSPRDGWEQYF.